The 31 T cell receptor beta chains in this list originate from one sample, sequenced in a study of technical replicates of blood from a few donors. Produced via immunoSEQ multiplex PCR; TCRdb's table is partial and in-frame only. The sample lists some 85,000 clones, roughly 94% occurring once. Specimen: T cells isolated from PBMCs. All receptors come from a human donor in good health.

The chain recombines TRBV6-5 with TRBJ1-1; 8 positions match TRBD1. This CDR3 has 13 residues. After removal of 7 bases from V and 4 bases from J, the junction contained 5 bases not matched to a gene. The germline gives CDR1 MNHEY, CDR2 SVGAGI. In DNA, the CDR3 is TGTGCCAGCACCAAGACAGGGGCCACTGAAGCTTTCTTT. Its protein product is CASTKTGATEAFF.

The genes are TRBV14 and TRBJ1-3; no reliable D call. With 0 bases removed from V and 2 bases from J, the gap between germline ends came to 11 bases. The CDR3 is made up of 16 amino acids. The germline V gene encodes CDR1 SGHDN and CDR2 FVKESK. The CDR3 protein is CASSQDWGGTGNTIYF. The CDR3 DNA reads as TGTGCCAGCAGCCAAGATTGGGGAGGCACTGGAAACACCATATATTTT.

The chain couples TRBV27 to TRBJ1-4, with TRBD1 matching over 9 bases. V trimming: 6 bases; J trimming: 8 bases; junction bases outside the gene matches: 7. The V gene's germline CDR1 is MNHEY and CDR2 SMNVEV (reference sequence). The CDR3 extends over 14 amino acids. CDR3 protein: CASRITGGTEKLFF. The CDR3 bases are TGTGCCAGCAGAATAACAGGGGGCACAGAAAAACTGTTTTTT.

This clone was picked up one time. The chain combines TRBV7-2 with TRBJ2-1; 16 positions match TRBD2. The CDR3 runs to 17 residues. Germline values: CDR1 SGHTA, CDR2 FQGNSA. V dropped 6 bases and J dropped 7; count of bases not matched to a gene: 9. The CDR3: CASSSGTSGRARNEQFF. For the CDR3, the DNA is TGTGCCAGCAGTTCCGGGACTAGCGGGAGGGCCAGAAATGAGCAGTTCTTC. Using reference TRBV7-2 and TRBJ2-1 for the parts outside the CDR3, the full variable domain is GAGVSQSPSNKVTEKGKDVELRCDPISGHTALYWYRQSLGQGLEFLIYFQGNSAPDKSGLPSDRFSAERTGGSVSTLTIQRTQQEDSAVYLCASSSGTSGRARNEQFFGPGTRLTVL.

CDR3 protein: CASSYGGGPQGDIQYF. For the CDR3, the DNA is TGTGCCAGCAGTTACGGGGGGGGGCCCCAAGGAGACATTCAGTACTTC. This chain uses TRBV6-5 with TRBJ2-4; tentative D call: TRBD2 (7 bases). Germline CDR1 and CDR2: MNHEY and SVGAGI. V lost 2 bases, J lost 8 bases, and 19 bases lay in between. The CDR3 has 16 residues.

This clone appeared once. The J gene is TRBJ2-3, the V gene TRBV7-9; 7 bases align to TRBD1. The CDR3 covers 15 residues. J lost 6 bases, V lost 3 bases, and 9 bases had no gene match. The germline CDR1 and CDR2 sequences are SEHNR and FQNEAQ (reference sequence). For the CDR3, the DNA is TGTGCCAGCAGCTTCTACCGGGACAGTACCGATACGCAGTATTTT. Its translation: CASSFYRDSTDTQYF.

The genes are TRBV6-1 and TRBJ2-3; TRBD2 agrees at 10 bases. Per the germline V gene, CDR1 is MNHNS and CDR2 is SASEGT. The J segment lost 1 base and the V segment lost 8 bases, leaving 6 bases of the junction unmatched. CDR3 length: 15 amino acids. CDR3 protein: CASGEAGGGTDTQYF. For the CDR3, the DNA is TGTGCCAGCGGGGAAGCGGGAGGGGGCACAGATACGCAGTATTTT.

V usage is TRBV15 and J usage is TRBJ2-2, with a possible D match to TRBD2 (5 bases). CDR1 LNHNV and CDR2 YYDKDF come from the germline V gene (reference sequence). The CDR3 is 16 residues long. V lost 1 base to trimming and J lost 1 base, with 10 bases between them. The CDR3 loop is CATSRGGLLNTGELFF. CDR3 in DNA: TGTGCCACCAGCAGAGGCGGACTGTTGAACACCGGGGAGCTGTTTTTT. The complete variable domain, with remaining parts taken from reference TRBV15 and TRBJ2-2, reads DAMVIQNPRYQVTQFGKPVTLSCSQTLNHNVMYWYQQKSSQAPKLLFHYYDKDFNNEADTPDNFQSRRPNTSFCFLDIRSPGLGDTAMYLCATSRGGLLNTGELFFGEGSRLTVL.

CDR3 residues: CASSFLPESMNTEAFF. CDR3 nucleotide sequence: TGCGCCAGCAGCTTTCTCCCAGAATCCATGAACACTGAAGCTTTCTTT. The chain employs TRBV5-1 and TRBJ1-1; D remains ambiguous. Trimming took off 2 bases at V and 0 bases at J, with 14 bases between the two ends. CDR1 and CDR2 from the germline V gene are SGHRS and YFSETQ. The CDR3 spans 16 residues.

The sample holds one count of this clone. The chain employs TRBV6-6 and TRBJ2-5; D remains ambiguous. The CDR3 spans 11 residues. Germline V gene sequence: CDR1 MNHNY, CDR2 SVGAGI (reference sequence). Trimming removed 9 bases from V and 4 bases from J, with 9 bases in between. The CDR3 nucleotides read TGTGCCAGTCAGTTTGGAGAGACCCAGTACTTC. Amino acid sequence: CASQFGETQYF.

In DNA form, the CDR3 reads TGTGCCAGCAGCTCGACTAGCGCAAAGACCCAGTACTTC. Its translation is CASSSTSAKTQYF. This chain links TRBV7-3 with TRBJ2-5, with 8 positions matching TRBD2. J lost 6 bases, V lost 4 bases, and 4 bases had no gene match. Germline assignment: CDR1 SGHTA and CDR2 FQGTGA. This CDR3 comprises 13 residues.

This chain uses TRBV7-3 with TRBJ2-7; 8 nucleotides match TRBD1. Trimming took 3 bases from V and 2 from J; bases not matched to a gene: 3. The CDR3 extends over 14 amino acids. Germline assignment: CDR1 SGHTA and CDR2 FQGTGA. CDR3 residues: CASSLRQGPYEQYF. CDR3 nucleotides: TGTGCCAGCAGCTTGCGACAGGGGCCCTACGAGCAGTACTTC.

The J gene is TRBJ1-1, the V gene TRBV5-1; 10 nucleotides line up with TRBD1. Germline-derived CDR1 and CDR2 are SGHRS and YFSETQ. V was pared by 3 bases and J by 0 bases, with 8 bases of the junction left unmatched. The CDR3 spans 17 residues. CDR3 protein: CASSSGQGRRMNTEAFF. The CDR3 bases are TGCGCCAGCAGCTCGGGACAGGGGAGGAGGATGAACACTGAAGCTTTCTTT.

The chain employs TRBV20-1 and TRBJ1-2; 10 nucleotides line up with TRBD1. The CDR3 length is 11 residues. The V and J ends lost 6 bases and 8 bases, in that order; junction bases with no gene match: 3. Germline loops: CDR1 DFQATT, CDR2 SNEGSKA (reference sequence). CDR3: CSAWTGGGYTF. CDR3 nucleotides: TGCAGTGCGTGGACAGGGGGGGGCTACACCTTC.

This chain joins TRBV27 and TRBJ2-5; D gene uncertain. Germline-derived CDR1 and CDR2 are MNHEY and SMNVEV (reference sequence). This CDR3 is 13 amino acids long. V gave up 3 bases and J gave up 0 bases, with 5 bases separating them. CDR3 in amino acids: CASSFSDQETQYF. The CDR3, as DNA: TGTGCCAGCAGTTTTTCCGACCAAGAGACCCAGTACTTC.

The chain carries TRBV5-8 and TRBJ1-2; D not resolved. The CDR3 has 13 amino acids. V gave up 4 bases and J gave up 13 bases, with 20 bases separating them. The germline V gene has CDR1 SGHTS and CDR2 YDEGEE. The CDR3 DNA reads TGTGCCAGCAGCGGATCCCTGAGGAGGTCCTGCACCTTC. Translating it yields CASSGSLRRSCTF. The complete variable domain, with remaining parts taken from reference TRBV5-8 and TRBJ1-2, reads EAGVTQSPTHLIKTRGQQATLRCSPISGHTSVYWYQQALGLGLQFLLWYDEGEERNRGNFPPRFSGRQFPNYSSELNVNALELEDSALYLCASSGSLRRSCTFGSGTRLTVV.

This chain links TRBV6-6 with TRBJ1-1; a possible D gene is TRBD1 (6 bases). The length of the CDR3 is 13 residues. Between the trimmed V and J ends, which lost 5 bases and 7 bases, there was a span of 14 bases. Germline V gives CDR1 MNHNY, CDR2 SVGAGI (reference sequence). This CDR3 is CASSTDSYNEAFF. CDR3 coding DNA: TGTGCCAGCAGTACGGACAGCTATAATGAAGCTTTCTTT.

This clone has a handful of counts. The V gene is TRBV5-6, the J gene TRBJ1-5; TRBD1 is a possible D gene (6 bases). This CDR3 has 16 residues. The V end lost 3 bases, the J end lost 0 bases, and 13 bases lay between the germline ends. The germline V gene encodes CDR1 SGHDT and CDR2 YYEEEE. The CDR3 nucleotides are TGTGCCAGCAGCTCACTGACAGGAGATAGCAATCAGCCCCAGCATTTT. As protein: CASSSLTGDSNQPQHF. Based on the CDR3 plus reference TRBV5-6 and TRBJ1-5, the full variable domain is DAGVTQSPTHLIKTRGQQVTLRCSPKSGHDTVSWYQQALGQGPQFIFQYYEEEERQRGNFPDRFSGHQFPNYSSELNVNALLLGDSALYLCASSSLTGDSNQPQHFGDGTRLSIL.

The chain has TRBV5-1 and TRBJ1-2; D not certain. The CDR3 sequence is 13 residues long. Germline V gene lookup returns CDR1 SGHRS and CDR2 YFSETQ. The germline V and J ends were trimmed by 0 bases and 0 bases, with 3 bases remaining between them. The DNA for the CDR3 is TGCGCCAGCAGCTTGGCTACTAACTATGGCTACACCTTC. Its translation: CASSLATNYGYTF. The full variable domain, rest sourced from reference TRBV5-1 and TRBJ1-2, is KAGVTQTPRYLIKTRGQQVTLSCSPISGHRSVSWYQQTPGQGLQFLFEYFSETQRNKGNFPGRFSGRQFSNSRSEMNVSTLELGDSALYLCASSLATNYGYTFGSGTRLTVV.

There are a few counts of this clone. V gene TRBV10-1 combines with J gene TRBJ2-2; D is possibly TRBD2 (6 bases). Germline CDR1 reads WNHNN; CDR2 reads SYGVQD (reference sequence). The CDR3 contains 13 residues. V shed 6 bases and J shed 8 bases, with 13 bases lying between them. CDR3 nucleotide sequence: TGCGCCAGCAGCGGTCGGGAGACTGGGGAGCTGTTTTTT. It translates to CASSGRETGELFF.

The chain employs TRBV19 and TRBJ2-7, with no clear D. This CDR3 region has 15 residues. Trimming took off 5 bases at V and 3 bases at J, with 17 bases between the two ends. The germline V gene has CDR1 LNHDA and CDR2 SQIVND (reference sequence). Written as DNA, the CDR3 is TGTGCCAGTAGTCGGAGCATCAACCCCGACTACGAGCAGTACTTC. Its protein is CASSRSINPDYEQYF. Full variable domain (rest looked up from reference TRBV19 and TRBJ2-7): DGGITQSPKYLFRKEGQNVTLSCEQNLNHDAMYWYRQDPGQGLRLIYYSQIVNDFQKGDIAEGYSVSREKKESFPLTVTSAQKNPTAFYLCASSRSINPDYEQYFGPGTRLTVT.

The rearrangement joins TRBV6-5 to TRBJ2-5, with D possibly being TRBD2 (6 bases). V was clipped by 7 bases and J by 3 bases, with 18 bases between them. CDR1 MNHEY and CDR2 SVGAGI come from the germline V gene. CDR3 length equals 15 residues. CDR3 in DNA: TGTGCCAGCACCCGGGCGGGACTGGGAGAAGAGACCCAGTACTTC. Translation gives CASTRAGLGEETQYF.

The chain recombines TRBV5-1 with TRBJ1-5; D possibly corresponds to TRBD1 (6 bases). With 5 bases removed from V and 2 bases from J, the gap between germline ends came to 17 bases. This CDR3 is built from 16 residues. In germline, CDR1 is SGHRS, CDR2 YFSETQ. In DNA, the CDR3 is TGCGCCAGCAGTTTACAGCAGGGGCGCGGCAATCAGCCCCAGCATTTT. This translates into CASSLQQGRGNQPQHF.

The J gene is TRBJ1-5, the V gene TRBV19; D might be TRBD1 (5 bases). This CDR3 contains 15 residues. Per the germline V gene, CDR1 is LNHDA and CDR2 is SQIVND (reference sequence). Trimming took off 1 base at V and 4 bases at J, with 11 bases between the two ends. CDR3 region: CASSIVPGLNQPQHF. The CDR3 DNA reads TGTGCCAGTAGTATAGTCCCAGGGTTGAATCAGCCCCAGCATTTT.

The chain joins TRBV19 to TRBJ1-4; D is undetermined. The V gene's germline CDR1 is LNHDA and CDR2 SQIVND (reference sequence). The CDR3 contains 14 residues. Between the trimmed V and J ends, which lost 3 bases and 8 bases, there was a span of 13 bases. This chain's CDR3 is CASSIGGFGEKLFF. In DNA form, the CDR3 reads TGTGCCAGTAGTATTGGCGGTTTCGGAGAAAAACTGTTTTTT.

The chain has TRBV10-3 and TRBJ1-5; no clear D gene. This CDR3 has 12 residues. Trimming shortened V by 8 bases and J by 3 bases, and 8 bases separated the two germline ends. Per germline, CDR1 ENHRY and CDR2 SYGVKD. The CDR3 DNA sequence: TGTGCCATCCAGGCCCCCAATCAGCCCCAGCATTTT. Its translation is CAIQAPNQPQHF.

This clone has only a few counts. The rearrangement links TRBV28 to TRBJ2-1, with 11 nucleotides matching TRBD2. The length of the CDR3 is 18 residues. V gave up 6 bases and J gave up 5 bases; unmatched junction bases: 15. The V gene's germline CDR1 is MDHEN and CDR2 SYDVKM. The CDR3 DNA reads as TGTGCCAGCAGCCTATCCCTTAGCGGGAGGGCCGAGGACAATGAGCAGTTCTTC. Translating gives CASSLSLSGRAEDNEQFF.

CDR3 protein: CASSFKGRTEAFF. The CDR3, as DNA: TGTGCCAGCAGCTTCAAGGGGAGGACTGAAGCTTTCTTT. The chain joins TRBV5-6 to TRBJ1-1; TRBD1 might be the D (5 bases). Germline values: CDR1 SGHDT, CDR2 YYEEEE. The CDR3 covers 13 residues. Deletions cut 2 bases from V and 5 bases from J, with 10 bases between. Full variable domain (rest looked up from reference TRBV5-6 and TRBJ1-1): DAGVTQSPTHLIKTRGQQVTLRCSPKSGHDTVSWYQQALGQGPQFIFQYYEEEERQRGNFPDRFSGHQFPNYSSELNVNALLLGDSALYLCASSFKGRTEAFFGQGTRLTVV.

The V gene is TRBV18, the J gene TRBJ2-3, with TRBD2 matching over 8 bases. Germline CDR1 is KGHSH and CDR2 is LQKENI. This CDR3 is built from 16 residues. Trimming took 4 bases from V and 0 from J; bases not matched to a gene: 6. The CDR3 DNA is TGTGCCAGCTCACTAACTAGCGGCCCTAGCACAGATACGCAGTATTTT. As protein: CASSLTSGPSTDTQYF.

A word on this clone: This same CDR3 is encoded by further DNA sequences in the sample. J is TRBJ1-2 and V is TRBV6-6; tentatively, D is TRBD1 (5 bases). CDR1 and CDR2 (germline): MNHNY, SVGAGI (reference sequence). The V end was cut by 8 bases, the J end by 3 bases, with 19 bases between. The CDR3 spans 15 residues. The CDR3 region is CASGRPGGGHYGYTF. For the CDR3, the DNA is TGTGCCAGCGGGAGGCCCGGGGGAGGTCACTATGGCTACACCTTC.

The chain couples TRBV30 to TRBJ2-3, with TRBD1 matching 7 bases. Germline V gene sequence: CDR1 GTSNPN, CDR2 SVGIG (reference sequence). There are 15 residues in the CDR3. The V gene end was trimmed by 0 bases and the J gene end by 2 bases; junction bases not matched to a gene: 5. CDR3 in DNA: TGTGCCTGGAGTGTACAACAGGGGCACACAGATACGCAGTATTTT. Amino acid sequence: CAWSVQQGHTDTQYF.